This T cell receptor (beta chain) was profiled in a study of blood T cell repertoires in COVID-19. The germline CDR1 and CDR2 sequences are MNHNS and SASEGT. CDR3 length: 15 amino acids. The V gene end was trimmed by 3 bases and the J gene end by 5 bases; junction bases not matched to a gene: 6. Data came from immunoSEQ multiplex PCR; TCRdb stores just in-frame clones and leaves some out. The data show some 530,000 clones, with 75% to 90% seen just once and roughly 3.2% held by the top ten. The source is a human donor in a cohort sampled during active COVID-19. Sequenced sample: peripheral blood. The rearrangement links TRBV6-1 to TRBJ2-3; 9 bases are shared with TRBD1. CDR3 sequence reads: CASSDRETGGDTQYF. In DNA form, the CDR3 reads TGTGCCAGCAGTGATCGGGAGACAGGGGGAGATACGCAGTATTTT.